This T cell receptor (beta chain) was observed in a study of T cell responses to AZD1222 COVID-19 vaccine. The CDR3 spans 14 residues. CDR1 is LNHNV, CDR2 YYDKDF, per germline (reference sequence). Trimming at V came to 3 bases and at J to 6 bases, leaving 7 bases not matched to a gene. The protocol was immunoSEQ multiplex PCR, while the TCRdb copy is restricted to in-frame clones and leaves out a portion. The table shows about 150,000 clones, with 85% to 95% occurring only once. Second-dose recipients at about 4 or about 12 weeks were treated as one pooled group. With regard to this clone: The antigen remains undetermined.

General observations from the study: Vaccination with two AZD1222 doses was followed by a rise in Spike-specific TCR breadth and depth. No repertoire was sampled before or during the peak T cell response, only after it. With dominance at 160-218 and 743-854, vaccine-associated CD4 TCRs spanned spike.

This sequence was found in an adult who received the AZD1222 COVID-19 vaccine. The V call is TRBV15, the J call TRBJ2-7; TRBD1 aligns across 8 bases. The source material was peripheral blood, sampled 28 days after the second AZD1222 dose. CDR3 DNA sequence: TGTGCCACCAGCAGGGTCTCCCAGGGGGCCGAGCAGTACTTC. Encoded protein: CATSRVSQGAEQYF.